The clone carrying this T cell receptor beta chain has just one count. Antigen unknown. This sample was taken from a study of cytomegalovirus exposure and HLA in healthy donors. The study, taken as a whole, reports: Available immune exposure information was restricted to CMV serostatus only.

The CDR3 is made up of 14 amino acids. Between the trimmed V and J ends, which lost 2 bases and 6 bases, there was a span of 14 bases. Germline values: CDR1 SGHRS, CDR2 YFSETQ. Vbeta (60) and Jbeta (13) primers were used in the PCR. Assay used: immunoSEQ multiplex PCR; TCRdb lists only in-frame clones, some missing. The repertoire includes over 100,000 clones, roughly 80% of them detected once, and approximately 23% sits in the top ten. Though nominally healthy at sampling, donors likely had unrecorded immune exposures. The sequence derives from a young man in good health and CMV-seropositive. The J gene is TRBJ1-2, the V gene TRBV5-1, with D maybe TRBD1 (6 bases). The sequenced sample consisted of PBMCs. CDR3 sequence reads: CASSFLAPGDGYTF. Written as DNA, the CDR3 is TGCGCCAGCAGCTTTTTGGCCCCAGGGGATGGCTACACCTTC.